What follows is one TCR beta chain and its context. The antigen it recognizes is unknown. Within one base of it there is no much larger clone, and no base qualities were kept. The CDR3 spans 13 residues, from the cysteine through the phenylalanine. The kept DNA is CDR3 alone, 39 bases in frame from the first base. V drops 2 bases and J drops 9 bases, leaving 12 bases in between. The CDR1 and CDR2 encoded by the germline V gene are SGHDT and YYEEEE. The data stem from a study of control samples from healthy donors and cancer patients (dated by TCRdb to the early 2020s). The protocol used for the library was the immunoSEQ multiplex PCR assay. As stored in TCRdb, this immuneACCESS dataset retains in-frame rearrangements with V and J assigned. A fraction of the clones does not appear; measured against another copy, unresolved V genes explain less than half of the discrepancy, and the remainder lacks a known reason. The sample has around 71,000 clones on record, 90% of them singletons. The ten biggest clones cover 0.95% to 1.5% of the sample.

The sequence joins TRBV5-6 to TRBJ2-1, with TRBD2 as a weak D call on 7 bases. The sequence was obtained from a woman aged 45-65 years with colorectal cancer. What was sequenced was PBMCs. The nucleotides read TGTGCCAGCAGCTTACCGGGGGGCGTTGAGCAGTTCTTC. It translates to CASSLPGGVEQFF.